These 29 T cell receptor beta chains were sequenced from one sample in a study of CD8+ T cells in alopecia areata. Sequencing relied on a cDNA template that was reverse transcribed from extracted RNA. Generated by immunoSEQ multiplex PCR, the TCRdb table keeps only in-frame clones and is missing some. The sample has 85,000 to 95,000 clones; 70% to 85% are singletons. Treatment defined: oral pan-JAK inhibitor, 5-10 mg twice daily. Sequencing was performed on CD8+ T cells sorted from blood, taken at approximately week 42, from a patient treated with tofacitinib. The receptor source for this set is a human donor with alopecia areata.

This chain connects TRBV29-1 to TRBJ1-1; D unclear. The CDR3 loop spans 11 amino acids. The germline V gene has CDR1 SQVTM and CDR2 ANQGSEA. V dropped 0 bases and J dropped 8 bases, with 7 bases sitting between them. The CDR3 DNA reads as TGCAGCGTTGAAGATCACCGGGAAGCTTTCTTT. Its protein product is CSVEDHREAFF.

About this clone: The identical CDR3 is also encoded by other nucleotide sequences in the sample. This chain uses TRBV30 with TRBJ1-1; D is unresolved. CDR1 is GTSNPN and CDR2 is SVGIG in the germline V gene (reference sequence). V lost 2 bases to trimming and J lost 0 bases, with 7 bases between them. The CDR3 runs to 13 residues. CDR3 sequence: CAWSLGMNTEAFF. The CDR3 DNA sequence: TGTGCCTGGAGTCTAGGCATGAACACTGAAGCTTTCTTT.

The V call is TRBV4-1, the J call TRBJ1-1; TRBD1 aligns across 8 bases. Germline V gives CDR1 MGHRA, CDR2 YSYEKL. This CDR3 region has 14 residues. After removal of 2 bases from V and 7 bases from J, the junction contained 6 bases not matched to a gene. CDR3: CASSQTGGSNEAFF. CDR3 nucleotide sequence: TGCGCCAGCAGCCAAACAGGGGGATCTAATGAAGCTTTCTTT.

This clone turned up a few times. The chain has TRBV7-9 and TRBJ2-7; 8 nucleotides match TRBD1. CDR3 length equals 14 residues. Germline V gene sequence: CDR1 SEHNR, CDR2 FQNEAQ (reference sequence). V lost 1 base to trimming and J lost 5 bases; unmatched junction nucleotides: 4. CDR3 coding DNA: TGTGCCAGCAGCTTAGGCAGGGGGCTCCACGAGCAGTACTTC. This encodes CASSLGRGLHEQYF.

The J gene is TRBJ1-2, the V gene TRBV5-6; 9 positions agree with TRBD1. There are 14 residues in the CDR3. With V trimmed by 5 bases and J by 6 bases, 8 bases remained unmatched. Germline CDR1 is SGHDT and CDR2 is YYEEEE. In DNA form, the CDR3 reads TGTGCCAGCAGGGGAGCGGGACAGGGAGATGGCTACACCTTC. Amino acids: CASRGAGQGDGYTF.

The chain carries TRBV7-9 and TRBJ1-1; 8 positions match TRBD1. The CDR3 is made up of 16 amino acids. Per germline, CDR1 SEHNR and CDR2 FQNEAQ (reference sequence). The junction had 10 bases not matched to a gene; V was cut back by 3 bases and J by 4 bases. The CDR3 here is CASSLVGGQGGTEAFF. The CDR3 DNA reads as TGTGCCAGCAGCTTGGTAGGAGGACAGGGAGGCACTGAAGCTTTCTTT.

The genes are TRBV19 and TRBJ1-1; D gene unclear. Germline V gives CDR1 LNHDA, CDR2 SQIVND (reference sequence). The length of the CDR3 is 13 residues. V lost 8 bases to trimming and J lost 5 bases, with 15 bases between them. This chain's CDR3 is CASDSRVGTEAFF. DNA for the CDR3: TGTGCCAGTGATAGCCGGGTAGGAACTGAAGCTTTCTTT. Complete variable domain (other parts from reference TRBV19 and TRBJ1-1): DGGITQSPKYLFRKEGQNVTLSCEQNLNHDAMYWYRQDPGQGLRLIYYSQIVNDFQKGDIAEGYSVSREKKESFPLTVTSAQKNPTAFYLCASDSRVGTEAFFGQGTRLTVV.

This chain links TRBV4-3 with TRBJ1-1, with D unresolved. CDR3 size: 13 residues. CDR1 is LGHNA and CDR2 is YSLEER in the germline V gene. V was trimmed by 1 base and J by 8 bases, leaving 11 bases between them. CDR3 loop: CASSQVTAKEAFF. The CDR3 nucleotides are TGCGCCAGCAGCCAAGTAACTGCCAAAGAAGCTTTCTTT.

This clone was detected a few times. V is TRBV4-3 and J is TRBJ2-7; D is uncertain. CDR3 size: 12 residues. Trimming cost V 4 bases and J 6 bases, with 10 bases left between them. Germline CDR1 LGHNA, CDR2 YSLEER. The CDR3 loop is CASSLDGGEQYF. The CDR3 DNA sequence: TGCGCCAGCAGCCTTGACGGTGGCGAGCAGTACTTC.

The chain is built from TRBV19 and TRBJ1-5; unclear D gene. The CDR3 totals 15 residues. Trimming left V 7 bases short and J 5 bases short, with 18 bases between. Germline loops: CDR1 LNHDA, CDR2 SQIVND (reference sequence). CDR3 protein: CASTSSASNHQPQHF. The CDR3 bases are TGTGCCAGTACCAGTTCGGCCAGCAATCATCAGCCCCAGCATTTT.

This sequence joins TRBV11-2 and TRBJ2-3, with D possibly TRBD2 on 5 matching bases. Trimming took off 1 base at V and 1 base at J, with 6 bases between the two ends. Germline lookup yields CDR1 SGHAT and CDR2 FQNNGV. There are 14 residues in the CDR3. DNA for the CDR3: TGTGCCAGCAGCTTAGGGCGGGGCACAGATACGCAGTATTTT. This translates into CASSLGRGTDTQYF.

There are a few counts of this clone. The CDR3 reads CASSQDKGSSYEQYF. DNA of the CDR3: TGTGCCAGCAGCCAGGACAAGGGAAGCTCCTACGAGCAGTACTTC. The genes are TRBV7-6 and TRBJ2-7; tentative D call: TRBD1 (5 bases). The CDR3 loop spans 15 amino acids. CDR1 is SGHVS and CDR2 is FNYEAQ in the germline V gene. V lost 5 bases to trimming and J lost 0 bases, with 14 bases between them.

The chain combines TRBV4-3 with TRBJ1-1, with TRBD1 as a possible D gene (6 bases). Trimming shortened V by 0 bases and J by 11 bases, and 13 bases separated the two germline ends. Germline assignment: CDR1 LGHNA and CDR2 YSLEER. CDR3 length: 13 residues. The CDR3 DNA reads as TGCGCCAGCAGCCAAGACCCGGGGGCTGCGGCTTTCTTT. Its translation: CASSQDPGAAAFF.

Here the CDR3 reads CASGGHSYEQYF. The CDR3 DNA is TGTGCCAGCGGAGGACATAGCTACGAGCAGTACTTC. The chain couples TRBV6-6 to TRBJ2-7, with D tentatively TRBD1 or TRBD2 (5 bases each). CDR3 size: 12 residues. V lost 8 bases and J 3 bases, leaving 11 bases between the germline ends. CDR1 and CDR2 from the germline V gene are MNHNY and SVGAGI (reference sequence).

The V call is TRBV30, the J call TRBJ2-1; D not resolved. The CDR3 is 11 residues long. V lost 3 bases and J 8 bases, leaving 8 bases between the germline ends. From germline, CDR1 is GTSNPN and CDR2 SVGIG (reference sequence). CDR3 DNA sequence: TGTGCCTGGAGCTGGAGCGATGAGCAGTTCTTC. It translates to CAWSWSDEQFF.

J is TRBJ2-7 and V is TRBV7-8; D uncertain. This CDR3 is built from 15 residues. Looked up from germline, CDR1 is SGHVS and CDR2 is FQNEAQ. V was cut by 4 bases and J by 3 bases, with 16 bases left in between. This chain's CDR3 is CASSSSGVGRYEQYF. Written as DNA, the CDR3 is TGTGCCAGCAGCTCGTCTGGCGTAGGACGCTACGAGCAGTACTTC.

V usage is TRBV7-8 and J usage is TRBJ2-7; a weak D match, TRBD1 (6 bases). V was clipped by 4 bases and J by 5 bases, with 12 bases between them. The germline gives CDR1 SGHVS, CDR2 FQNEAQ. The CDR3 has 13 residues. The CDR3 reads CASSSKGDHEQYF. DNA for the CDR3: TGTGCCAGCAGCTCCAAGGGGGACCACGAGCAGTACTTC. Full variable domain (rest looked up from reference TRBV7-8 and TRBJ2-7): GAGVSQSPRYKVAKRGQDVALRCDPISGHVSLFWYQQALGQGPEFLTYFQNEAQLDKSGLPSDRFFAERPEGSVSTLKIQRTQQEDSAVYLCASSSKGDHEQYFGPGTRLTVT.

This sequence joins TRBV12-5 and TRBJ2-7; no firm D call. With 1 base removed from V and 3 bases from J, the gap between germline ends came to 4 bases. Germline V gene sequence: CDR1 LGHNT, CDR2 FRNRAP. CDR3 length equals 12 residues. This chain's CDR3 is CASGLDSYEQYF. In DNA, the CDR3 is TGTGCTAGTGGTTTGGATAGCTACGAGCAGTACTTC.

V usage is TRBV7-9 and J usage is TRBJ1-4; TRBD1 is a possible D gene (6 bases). The CDR3 consists of 16 residues. Trimming pared 7 bases from V and 4 bases from J, leaving 19 bases between. Germline V lookup: CDR1 SEHNR, CDR2 FQNEAQ (reference sequence). The CDR3 protein is CASTRLGAGDNEKLFF. CDR3 DNA: TGTGCCAGCACCCGCCTGGGGGCAGGGGATAATGAAAAACTGTTTTTT.

This clone has only a few counts. The chain carries TRBV15 and TRBJ2-7; D is tentatively TRBD1 or TRBD2 (7 bases each). V dropped 4 bases and J dropped 0 bases, with 13 bases sitting between them. Germline V gene data show CDR1 as LNHNV and CDR2 as YYDKDF (reference sequence). CDR3 size: 15 residues. Here the CDR3 DNA reads TGTGCCACCAGCAAATCAGGGGGGGGCTCCTACGAGCAGTACTTC. Translated: CATSKSGGGSYEQYF.

The chain combines TRBV11-2 with TRBJ2-7, with 9 bases aligning to TRBD2. Germline V gene data show CDR1 as SGHAT and CDR2 as FQNNGV. V lost 4 bases, J lost 7 bases, and 2 bases stayed unmatched. This CDR3 region has 12 residues. CDR3 nucleotide sequence: TGTGCCAGCAGCTCCAGCGGGGGGGAGCAGTACTTC. It translates to CASSSSGGEQYF.

This clone was picked up a small number of times. This rearrangement joins TRBV5-6 to TRBJ1-4, with D uncertain. The germline V gene has CDR1 SGHDT and CDR2 YYEEEE. V lost 0 bases, J lost 9 bases, and 9 bases lay in between. CDR3 length: 13 amino acids. CDR3 in DNA: TGTGCCAGCAGCTTGGGGACCGAAAAAAAACTGTTTTTT. This translates into CASSLGTEKKLFF. The entire variable domain, with the rest obtained from reference TRBV5-6 and TRBJ1-4, is as follows: DAGVTQSPTHLIKTRGQQVTLRCSPKSGHDTVSWYQQALGQGPQFIFQYYEEEERQRGNFPDRFSGHQFPNYSSELNVNALLLGDSALYLCASSLGTEKKLFFGSGTQLSVL.

The rearrangement links TRBV23-1 to TRBJ1-4; 7 nucleotides line up with TRBD1. TRBV23-1 is treated as an ORF (open reading frame) with a function not yet certain. This CDR3 has 16 residues. Trimming took 0 bases from V and 4 from J; bases not matched to a gene: 5. CDR3 in DNA: TGCGCCAGCAGTCAATCGCGGGGACAGTGTAATGAAAAACTGTTTTTT. Amino acid sequence: CASSQSRGQCNEKLFF.

The rearrangement links TRBV7-2 to TRBJ1-5, with TRBD1 matching over 7 bases. The CDR3 consists of 15 residues. V lost 5 bases to trimming and J lost 4 bases; unmatched junction nucleotides: 8. CDR1 SGHTA and CDR2 FQGNSA come from the germline V gene. This chain's CDR3 is CASSDPGQQNQPQHF. The CDR3 DNA reads TGTGCCAGCAGCGACCCGGGACAGCAGAATCAGCCCCAGCATTTT.

The chain is built from TRBV29-1 and TRBJ2-7, with D perhaps being TRBD1 or TRBD2 (8 bases each). Trimming removed 6 bases at V and 2 bases at J, with 17 bases between. CDR1 is SQVTM, CDR2 ANQGSEA, per germline. This CDR3 region has 14 residues. CDR3 bases: TGCAGCGTCCGGGGGGGACAGGCGACCTACGAGCAGTACTTC. This gives the protein CSVRGGQATYEQYF.

Here the CDR3 reads CASSLTSGVTDTQYF. The CDR3 DNA follows: TGTGCCAGCAGCCTCACTAGCGGGGTCACAGATACGCAGTATTTT. The chain uses TRBV11-2 and TRBJ2-3; 10 nucleotides match TRBD2. CDR3 length equals 15 residues. V dropped 5 bases and J dropped 2; count of bases not matched to a gene: 4. The germline gives CDR1 SGHAT, CDR2 FQNNGV.

This chain links TRBV13 with TRBJ1-1; D not certain. Germline CDR1 is PRHDT and CDR2 is FYEKMQ (reference sequence). The CDR3 totals 12 residues. The V end lost 5 bases, the J end lost 0 bases, and 4 bases lay between the germline ends. The CDR3 loop is CASSKLNTEAFF. CDR3 bases: TGTGCCAGCAGCAAACTGAACACTGAAGCTTTCTTT.

The chain links TRBV6-5 to TRBJ2-1; the D is unclear. Germline values: CDR1 MNHEY, CDR2 SVGAGI. The CDR3 runs to 14 residues. Trimming took off 4 bases at V and 2 bases at J, with 9 bases between the two ends. DNA of the CDR3: TGTGCCAGCAGTTCCGACATCGCCTACAATGAGCAGTTCTTC. Protein: CASSSDIAYNEQFF.

J is TRBJ1-1 and V is TRBV6-5; D not resolved. Trimming left V 0 bases short and J 7 bases short, with 18 bases between. The CDR3 is made up of 16 amino acids. Germline lookup yields CDR1 MNHEY and CDR2 SVGAGI. CDR3 sequence (DNA): TGTGCCAGCAGTTACTCCCCCCGCGACATGAGGAATGAAGCTTTCTTT. It is translated as CASSYSPRDMRNEAFF.